Listed here are 18 T cell receptor beta chains from one sample, sequenced in a study of OX40 agonist ivuxolimab in advanced cancers. Sequencing used immunoSEQ multiplex PCR; TCRdb keeps in-frame clones, though not all of them. The sample gives roughly 69,000 clones, roughly nine tenths of which show up once; less than 6% is in the top ten. The material was CD4+ or CD8+ T cells sorted from blood, obtained in a trial of the OX40 agonist ivuxolimab. These receptors were obtained from an adult with an advanced solid tumor such as melanoma, head and neck, liver or kidney cancer.

The genes are TRBV19 and TRBJ2-7; TRBD2 is a possible D gene (5 bases). Germline V gene data show CDR1 as LNHDA and CDR2 as SQIVND (reference sequence). The V end lost 6 bases, the J end lost 6 bases, and 15 bases lay between the germline ends. The CDR3 is made up of 13 amino acids. CDR3 in amino acids: CASSLLGSAEQYF. DNA for the CDR3: TGTGCCAGTAGCCTCTTGGGGAGCGCCGAGCAGTACTTC.

This chain connects TRBV2 to TRBJ2-4; D is undetermined. Germline values: CDR1 SNHLY, CDR2 FYNNEI. The CDR3 sequence is 11 residues long. Trimming stripped 4 bases from V and 10 bases from J, with 8 bases between. CDR3 sequence reads: CASSADRIQYF. In DNA, the CDR3 is TGTGCCAGCAGTGCAGACCGAATTCAGTACTTC.

The V call is TRBV19, the J call TRBJ1-5; D is unresolved. This CDR3 spans 14 amino acids. V shed 10 bases and J shed 2 bases, with 15 bases lying between them. Germline lookup yields CDR1 LNHDA and CDR2 SQIVND (reference sequence). The CDR3 region is CATRSWDGNQPQHF. CDR3 nucleotide sequence: TGTGCCACCCGCTCCTGGGATGGCAATCAGCCCCAGCATTTT.

The chain recombines TRBV2 with TRBJ1-6; the match to TRBD1 covers 7 bases. This CDR3 spans 15 amino acids. The V gene's germline CDR1 is SNHLY and CDR2 FYNNEI. With 7 bases clipped from V and 7 bases from J, the junction kept 10 bases outside the gene matches. CDR3: CASTVDRVVNSPLHF. The CDR3 region has the DNA TGTGCCAGCACTGTTGACAGGGTGGTAAATTCACCCCTCCACTTT. Complete variable domain (other parts from reference TRBV2 and TRBJ1-6): EPEVTQTPSHQVTQMGQEVILRCVPISNHLYFYWYRQILGQKVEFLVSFYNNEISEKSEIFDDQFSVERPDGSNFTLKIRSTKLEDSAMYFCASTVDRVVNSPLHFGNGTRLTVT.

The V call is TRBV7-6, the J call TRBJ2-2; 10 nucleotides agree with TRBD2. Losses at the gene ends were 1 base for V and 5 bases for J; bases not matched to a gene: 4. Germline assignment: CDR1 SGHVS and CDR2 FNYEAQ. The CDR3 contains 16 residues. The CDR3 spells CASSLERTSGTGELFF. CDR3 nucleotide sequence: TGTGCCAGCAGCTTAGAGAGGACTAGCGGAACCGGGGAGCTGTTTTTT.

The chain carries TRBV7-3 and TRBJ1-2; 7 bases match TRBD1. V shed 7 bases and J 8 bases; nucleotides not matched to a gene: 10. Germline values: CDR1 SGHTA, CDR2 FQGTGA. The length of the CDR3 is 13 residues. DNA for the CDR3: TGTGCCAGCACCGACAGGGTTTCATTCGGCTACACCTTC. Protein product: CASTDRVSFGYTF.

The V gene is TRBV2, the J gene TRBJ1-5; 8 bases map to TRBD1. Germline values: CDR1 SNHLY, CDR2 FYNNEI. This CDR3 has 15 amino acids. J was trimmed by 2 bases and V by 6 bases; bases with no gene match: 6. The CDR3 is CASSQDRGGNQPQHF. The DNA of the CDR3 is TGTGCCAGCAGCCAAGACAGGGGTGGCAATCAGCCCCAGCATTTT.

The chain recombines TRBV6-1 with TRBJ2-7; D possibly corresponds to TRBD2 (5 bases). Germline V gene sequence: CDR1 MNHNS, CDR2 SASEGT. The CDR3 runs 15 residues. V was pared by 4 bases and J by 4 bases, with 17 bases between. DNA of the CDR3: TGTGCCAGCAGTGGAAGACACCCCGGAGGATACGAGCAGTACTTC. Translated: CASSGRHPGGYEQYF.

The CDR3, as DNA: TGTGCCAGCAGCTTACAGGGTCCGGATGGCTACACCTTC. Translation: CASSLQGPDGYTF. The chain recombines TRBV11-2 with TRBJ1-2; D perhaps matches TRBD1 (5 bases). Germline CDR1 is SGHAT and CDR2 is FQNNGV. Trimming pared 2 bases from V and 6 bases from J, leaving 10 bases between. The CDR3 spans 13 residues.

This rearrangement joins TRBV20-1 to TRBJ1-4; D gene uncertain. Trimming cost V 5 bases and J 4 bases, with 5 bases left between them. CDR1 DFQATT and CDR2 SNEGSKA come from the germline V gene (reference sequence). The CDR3 spans 11 residues. The DNA of the CDR3 is TGCAGTGCTCGGGTTAATGAAAAACTGTTTTTT. Amino acid sequence: CSARVNEKLFF.

V gene TRBV5-1 combines with J gene TRBJ2-5; 11 bases match TRBD2. The length of the CDR3 is 20 residues. Trimming at V came to 0 bases and at J to 2 bases, leaving 15 bases not matched to a gene. CDR1 and CDR2 (germline): SGHRS, YFSETQ. The CDR3 spells CASSLDSLSGGGLGQETQYF. CDR3 sequence (DNA): TGCGCCAGCAGCTTGGACTCCCTTAGCGGGGGGGGCCTGGGTCAAGAGACCCAGTACTTC. The full variable domain, rest sourced from reference TRBV5-1 and TRBJ2-5, is KAGVTQTPRYLIKTRGQQVTLSCSPISGHRSVSWYQQTPGQGLQFLFEYFSETQRNKGNFPGRFSGRQFSNSRSEMNVSTLELGDSALYLCASSLDSLSGGGLGQETQYFGPGTRLLVL.

The chain is built from TRBV7-2 and TRBJ2-1; D is uncertain. The V end lost 1 base, the J end lost 6 bases, and 7 bases lay between the germline ends. There are 13 residues in the CDR3. Germline V gene data show CDR1 as SGHTA and CDR2 as FQGNSA. The CDR3 DNA sequence: TGTGCCAGCAGCTTAGGGGGTGGCAATGAGCAGTTCTTC. The encoded protein is CASSLGGGNEQFF.

This chain uses TRBV7-2 with TRBJ1-1; TRBD1 aligns across 11 bases. Germline CDR1 reads SGHTA; CDR2 reads FQGNSA. The V gene end was trimmed by 3 bases and the J gene end by 4 bases; junction bases not matched to a gene: 1. The CDR3 extends over 14 amino acids. CDR3 sequence reads: CASSFGTGGTEAFF. CDR3 nucleotide sequence: TGTGCCAGCAGCTTTGGGACAGGGGGCACTGAAGCTTTCTTT.

V usage is TRBV5-4 and J usage is TRBJ2-3; the match to TRBD2 covers 11 bases. The V gene end was trimmed by 4 bases and the J gene end by 6 bases; junction bases not matched to a gene: 13. This CDR3 comprises 17 residues. The germline gives CDR1 SGHNT, CDR2 YYREEE (reference sequence). This CDR3 reads CASSPALSGRAGDTQYF. In DNA form, the CDR3 reads TGTGCCAGCAGCCCAGCCCTTAGCGGGAGGGCCGGGGATACGCAGTATTTT.

This chain links TRBV11-2 with TRBJ2-5; 7 bases map to TRBD2. CDR3 size: 12 residues. J lost 5 bases, V lost 10 bases, and 7 bases had no gene match. Germline values: CDR1 SGHAT, CDR2 FQNNGV. CDR3 in amino acids: CATGSGMETQYF. The DNA for the CDR3 is TGTGCCACTGGGAGCGGGATGGAGACCCAGTACTTC.

The V gene is TRBV9, the J gene TRBJ2-7; TRBD2 matches at 11 bases. The CDR3 covers 16 residues. Germline V gene sequence: CDR1 SGDLS, CDR2 YYNGEE. J gave up 5 bases and V 0 bases, and 7 bases lay outside the gene matches. The CDR3 nucleotides are TGTGCCAGCAGCGTAGGGTTGGCTAGCGGGAGGAACGAGCAGTACTTC. Amino acids: CASSVGLASGRNEQYF.

The CDR3 bases are TGTGCCAGCAGCCCTCTAGCGGGAGGACGCAATGAGCAGTTCTTC. Amino acids: CASSPLAGGRNEQFF. This chain uses TRBV11-3 with TRBJ2-1, with 11 bases identical to TRBD2. CDR3 length: 15 residues. The germline V gene encodes CDR1 SGHNT and CDR2 YENEEA. After removal of 5 bases from V and 6 bases from J, the junction contained 6 bases not matched to a gene.

The genes are TRBV18 and TRBJ2-7; D possibly uses TRBD1 or TRBD2 (5 bases each). Deletions cut 1 base from V and 0 bases from J, with 10 bases between. The CDR3 is made up of 15 amino acids. Germline loops: CDR1 KGHSH, CDR2 LQKENI. The CDR3 sequence: CASSPLPGSSYEQYF. CDR3 nucleotide sequence: TGTGCCAGCTCACCACTTCCAGGGAGCTCCTACGAGCAGTACTTC.